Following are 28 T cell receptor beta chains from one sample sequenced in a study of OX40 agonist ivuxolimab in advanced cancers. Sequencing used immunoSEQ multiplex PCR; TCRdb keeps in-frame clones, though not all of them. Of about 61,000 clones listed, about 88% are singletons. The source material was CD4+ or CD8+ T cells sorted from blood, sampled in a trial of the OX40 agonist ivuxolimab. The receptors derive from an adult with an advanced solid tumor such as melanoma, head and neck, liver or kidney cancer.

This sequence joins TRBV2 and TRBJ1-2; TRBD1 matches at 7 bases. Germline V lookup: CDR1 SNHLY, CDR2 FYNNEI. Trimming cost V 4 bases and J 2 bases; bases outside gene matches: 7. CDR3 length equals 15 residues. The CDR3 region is CASSGFGQANYGYTF. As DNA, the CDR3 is TGTGCCAGCAGTGGTTTTGGACAGGCGAACTATGGCTACACCTTC.

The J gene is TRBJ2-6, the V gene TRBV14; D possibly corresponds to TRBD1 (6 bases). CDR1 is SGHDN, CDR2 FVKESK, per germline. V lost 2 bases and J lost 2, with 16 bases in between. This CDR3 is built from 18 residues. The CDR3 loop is CASSQSRRQGTGANVLTF. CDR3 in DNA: TGTGCCAGCAGCCAATCCCGTCGTCAGGGGACTGGGGCCAACGTCCTGACTTTC.

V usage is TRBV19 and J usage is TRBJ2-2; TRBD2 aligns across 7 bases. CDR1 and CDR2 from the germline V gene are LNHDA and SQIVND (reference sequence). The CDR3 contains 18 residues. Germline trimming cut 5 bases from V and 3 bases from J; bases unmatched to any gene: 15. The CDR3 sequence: CASSPAPSGPGDTGELFF. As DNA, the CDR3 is TGTGCCAGTAGTCCCGCGCCTAGCGGTCCTGGGGACACCGGGGAGCTGTTTTTT.

The CDR3 protein is CASSLLGVEGNTIYF. CDR3 nucleotides: TGTGCCAGCAGCCTGTTGGGGGTGGAAGGAAACACCATATATTTT. The chain joins TRBV5-4 to TRBJ1-3, with a weak D call TRBD1 (5 bases). The V end lost 4 bases, the J end lost 4 bases, and 15 bases lay between the germline ends. The CDR3 contains 15 residues. Germline CDR1 SGHNT, CDR2 YYREEE (reference sequence). Supplemented by reference TRBV5-4 and TRBJ1-3, the full variable domain reads ETGVTQSPTHLIKTRGQQVTLRCSSQSGHNTVSWYQQALGQGPQFIFQYYREEENGRGNFPPRFSGLQFPNYSSELNVNALELDDSALYLCASSLLGVEGNTIYFGEGSWLTVV.

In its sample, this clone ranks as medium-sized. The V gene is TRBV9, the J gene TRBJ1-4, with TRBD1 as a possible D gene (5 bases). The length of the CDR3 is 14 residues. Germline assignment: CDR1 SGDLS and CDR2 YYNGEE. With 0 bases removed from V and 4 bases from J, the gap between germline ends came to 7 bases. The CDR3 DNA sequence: TGTGCCAGCAGCGTAGGGACACTTAATGAAAAACTGTTTTTT. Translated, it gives CASSVGTLNEKLFF.

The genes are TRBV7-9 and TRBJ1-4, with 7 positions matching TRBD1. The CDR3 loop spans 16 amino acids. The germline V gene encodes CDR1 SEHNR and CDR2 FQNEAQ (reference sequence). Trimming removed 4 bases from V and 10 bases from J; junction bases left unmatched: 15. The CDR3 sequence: CASSSPTGTIGVKLFF. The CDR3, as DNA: TGTGCCAGCAGCTCACCGACAGGGACTATTGGGGTAAAACTGTTTTTT.

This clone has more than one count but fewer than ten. CDR3 sequence: CASSLGGQRVDGYTF. In DNA, the CDR3 is TGCGCCAGCAGCTTGGGGGGGCAGAGGGTTGATGGCTACACCTTC. The J gene is TRBJ1-2, the V gene TRBV5-1; perhaps TRBD1 as D (6 bases). V lost 0 bases and J lost 6, with 15 bases in between. Per the germline V gene, CDR1 is SGHRS and CDR2 is YFSETQ. This CDR3 is 15 amino acids long.

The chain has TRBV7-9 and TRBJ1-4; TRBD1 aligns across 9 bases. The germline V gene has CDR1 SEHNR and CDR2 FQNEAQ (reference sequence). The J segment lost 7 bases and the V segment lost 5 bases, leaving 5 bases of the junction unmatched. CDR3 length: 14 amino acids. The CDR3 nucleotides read TGTGCCAGCAGCCAGGGACAGGGTCGTGAAAAACTGTTTTTT. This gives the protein CASSQGQGREKLFF.

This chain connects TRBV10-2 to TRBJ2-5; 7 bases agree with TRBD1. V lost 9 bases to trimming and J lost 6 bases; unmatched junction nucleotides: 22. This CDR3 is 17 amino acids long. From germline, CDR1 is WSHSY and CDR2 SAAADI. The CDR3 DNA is TGCGCCAGTAGTCAGCCCGATACCGGGACAGATAAGAAGACCCAGTACTTC. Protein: CASSQPDTGTDKKTQYF.

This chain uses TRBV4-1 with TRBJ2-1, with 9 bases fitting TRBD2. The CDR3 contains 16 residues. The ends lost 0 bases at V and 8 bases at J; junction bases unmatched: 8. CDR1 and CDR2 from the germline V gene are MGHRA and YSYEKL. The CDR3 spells CASSQDGAGGVHEQFF. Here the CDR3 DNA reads TGCGCCAGCAGCCAAGATGGCGCGGGAGGGGTACATGAGCAGTTCTTC.

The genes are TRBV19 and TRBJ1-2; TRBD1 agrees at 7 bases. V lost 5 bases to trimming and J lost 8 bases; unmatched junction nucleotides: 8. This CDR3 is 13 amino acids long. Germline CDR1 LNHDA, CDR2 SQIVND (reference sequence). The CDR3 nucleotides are TGTGCCAGTAGTTCTGACAGGGTTGAGGGCTACACCTTC. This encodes CASSSDRVEGYTF.

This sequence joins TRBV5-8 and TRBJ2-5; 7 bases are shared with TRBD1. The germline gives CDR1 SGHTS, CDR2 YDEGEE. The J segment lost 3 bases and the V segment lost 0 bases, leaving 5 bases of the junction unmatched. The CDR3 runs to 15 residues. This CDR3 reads CASSLDLTGKETQYF. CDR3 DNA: TGTGCCAGCAGCTTGGACCTGACAGGGAAAGAGACCCAGTACTTC. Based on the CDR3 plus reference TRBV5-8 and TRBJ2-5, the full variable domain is EAGVTQSPTHLIKTRGQQATLRCSPISGHTSVYWYQQALGLGLQFLLWYDEGEERNRGNFPPRFSGRQFPNYSSELNVNALELEDSALYLCASSLDLTGKETQYFGPGTRLLVL.

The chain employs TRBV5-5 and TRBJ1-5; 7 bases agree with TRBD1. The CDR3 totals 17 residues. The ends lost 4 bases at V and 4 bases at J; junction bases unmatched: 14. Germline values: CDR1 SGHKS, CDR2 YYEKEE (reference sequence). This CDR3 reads CASSARPTGLENQPQHF. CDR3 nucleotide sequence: TGTGCCAGCAGCGCTCGCCCGACAGGGCTTGAGAATCAGCCCCAGCATTTT.

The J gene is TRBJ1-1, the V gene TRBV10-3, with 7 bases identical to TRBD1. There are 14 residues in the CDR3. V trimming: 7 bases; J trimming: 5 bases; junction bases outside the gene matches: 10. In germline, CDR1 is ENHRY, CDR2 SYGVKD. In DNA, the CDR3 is TGTGCCATCACATCCGACAGGGAGGGTACTGAAGCTTTCTTT. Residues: CAITSDREGTEAFF.

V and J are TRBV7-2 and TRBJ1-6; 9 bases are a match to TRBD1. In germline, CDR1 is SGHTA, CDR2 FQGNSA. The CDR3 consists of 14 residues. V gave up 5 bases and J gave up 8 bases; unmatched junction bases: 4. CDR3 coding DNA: TGTGCCAGCAGCCCATGGACAGGGGATTCACCCCTCCACTTT. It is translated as CASSPWTGDSPLHF.

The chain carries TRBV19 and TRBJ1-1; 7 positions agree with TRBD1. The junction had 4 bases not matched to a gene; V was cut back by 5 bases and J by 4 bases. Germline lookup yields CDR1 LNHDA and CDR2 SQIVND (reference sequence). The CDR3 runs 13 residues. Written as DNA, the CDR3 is TGTGCCAGTAGTTTTGGGACAGTCACTGAAGCTTTCTTT. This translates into CASSFGTVTEAFF. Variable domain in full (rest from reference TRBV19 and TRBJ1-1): DGGITQSPKYLFRKEGQNVTLSCEQNLNHDAMYWYRQDPGQGLRLIYYSQIVNDFQKGDIAEGYSVSREKKESFPLTVTSAQKNPTAFYLCASSFGTVTEAFFGQGTRLTVV.

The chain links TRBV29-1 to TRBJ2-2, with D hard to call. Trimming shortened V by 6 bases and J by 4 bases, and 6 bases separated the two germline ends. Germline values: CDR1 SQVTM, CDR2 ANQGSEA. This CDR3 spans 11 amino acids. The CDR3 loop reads CSVRATGELFF. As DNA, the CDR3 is TGCAGCGTCCGGGCCACCGGGGAGCTGTTTTTT.

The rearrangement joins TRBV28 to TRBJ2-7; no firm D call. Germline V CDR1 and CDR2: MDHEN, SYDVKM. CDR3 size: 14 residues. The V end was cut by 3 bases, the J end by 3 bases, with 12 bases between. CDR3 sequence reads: CASSFPAAHYEQYF. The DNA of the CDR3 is TGTGCCAGCAGTTTTCCCGCGGCCCACTACGAGCAGTACTTC.

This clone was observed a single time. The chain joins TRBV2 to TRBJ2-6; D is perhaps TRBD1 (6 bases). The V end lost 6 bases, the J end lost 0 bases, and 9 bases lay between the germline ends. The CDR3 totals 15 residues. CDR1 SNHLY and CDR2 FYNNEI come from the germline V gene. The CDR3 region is CASSRQVSGANVLTF. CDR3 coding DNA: TGTGCCAGCAGCCGACAGGTCTCTGGGGCCAACGTCCTGACTTTC.

The CDR3 is CASSQYTGPKLGEQYF. The CDR3 coding sequence is TGCGCCAGCAGCCAATATACTGGACCGAAGCTAGGTGAGCAGTACTTC. The chain joins TRBV4-1 to TRBJ2-7; D unresolved. The germline V gene has CDR1 MGHRA and CDR2 YSYEKL. The V gene lost 2 bases and the J gene lost 7 bases, with 21 bases spanning the gap. The CDR3 consists of 16 residues.

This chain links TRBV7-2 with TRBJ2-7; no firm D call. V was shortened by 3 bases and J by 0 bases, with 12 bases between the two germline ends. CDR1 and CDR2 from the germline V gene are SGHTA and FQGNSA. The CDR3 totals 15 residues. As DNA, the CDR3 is TGTGCCAGCAGCTTCCAAGGGTCGGGCTCCTACGAGCAGTACTTC. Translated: CASSFQGSGSYEQYF.

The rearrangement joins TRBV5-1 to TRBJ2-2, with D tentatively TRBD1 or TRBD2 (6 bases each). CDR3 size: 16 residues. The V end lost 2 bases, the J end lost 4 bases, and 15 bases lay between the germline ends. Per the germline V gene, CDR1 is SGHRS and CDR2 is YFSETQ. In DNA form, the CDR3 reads TGCGCCAGCAGCTTTATTCTGCGGGACATCACCGGGGAGCTGTTTTTT. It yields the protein CASSFILRDITGELFF.

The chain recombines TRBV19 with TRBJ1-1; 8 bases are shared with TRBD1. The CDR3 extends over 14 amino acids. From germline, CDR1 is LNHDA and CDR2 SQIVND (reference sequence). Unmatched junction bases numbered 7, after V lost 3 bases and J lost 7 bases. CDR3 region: CASSIRQGTGEAFF. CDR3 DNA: TGTGCCAGTAGTATTAGACAGGGGACAGGTGAAGCTTTCTTT. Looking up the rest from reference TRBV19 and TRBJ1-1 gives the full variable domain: DGGITQSPKYLFRKEGQNVTLSCEQNLNHDAMYWYRQDPGQGLRLIYYSQIVNDFQKGDIAEGYSVSREKKESFPLTVTSAQKNPTAFYLCASSIRQGTGEAFFGQGTRLTVV.

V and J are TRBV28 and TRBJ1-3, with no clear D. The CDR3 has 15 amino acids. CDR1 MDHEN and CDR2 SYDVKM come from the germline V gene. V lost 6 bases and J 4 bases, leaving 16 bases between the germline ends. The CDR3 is CASRAGPTEGNTIYF. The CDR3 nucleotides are TGTGCCAGCAGAGCCGGGCCAACGGAAGGAAACACCATATATTTT.

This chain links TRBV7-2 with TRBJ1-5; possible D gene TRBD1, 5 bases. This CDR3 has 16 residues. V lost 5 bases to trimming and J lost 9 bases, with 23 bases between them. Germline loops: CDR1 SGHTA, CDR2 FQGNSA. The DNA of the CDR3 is TGTGCCAGCAGCCAGTCCGCCGGGACGACGGAGCCGCCCCAGCATTTT. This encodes CASSQSAGTTEPPQHF. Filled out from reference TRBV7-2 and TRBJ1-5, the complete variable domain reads GAGVSQSPSNKVTEKGKDVELRCDPISGHTALYWYRQSLGQGLEFLIYFQGNSAPDKSGLPSDRFSAERTGGSVSTLTIQRTQQEDSAVYLCASSQSAGTTEPPQHFGDGTRLSIL.

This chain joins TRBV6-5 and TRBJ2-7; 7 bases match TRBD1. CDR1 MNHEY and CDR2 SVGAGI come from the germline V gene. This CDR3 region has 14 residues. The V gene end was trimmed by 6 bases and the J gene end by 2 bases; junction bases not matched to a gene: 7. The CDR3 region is CASSANRGPYEQYF. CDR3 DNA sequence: TGTGCCAGCAGCGCAAACAGGGGCCCCTACGAGCAGTACTTC.

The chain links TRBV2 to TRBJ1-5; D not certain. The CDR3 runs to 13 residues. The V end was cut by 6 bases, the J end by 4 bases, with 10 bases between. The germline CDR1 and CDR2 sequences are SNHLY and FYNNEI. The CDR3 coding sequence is TGTGCCAGCAGCCCTGGACCAAATCAGCCCCAGCATTTT. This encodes CASSPGPNQPQHF.

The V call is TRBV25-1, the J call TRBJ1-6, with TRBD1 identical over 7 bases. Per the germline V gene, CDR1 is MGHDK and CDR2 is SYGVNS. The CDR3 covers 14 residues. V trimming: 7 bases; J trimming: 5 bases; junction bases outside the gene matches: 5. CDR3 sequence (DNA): TGTGCCAGCACCCAAGGGACAGATAATTCACCCCTCCACTTT. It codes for CASTQGTDNSPLHF.